This is a list of T cell receptor beta chains from one sample in a study of naive and memory T cell subsets. TCRdb reprocessed the UMI-ligation and nested PCR reads with MiXCR, giving one entry per CDR3 protein. The sample includes approximately 140,000 distinct CDR3 sequences, 20% to 25% of them seen just once. Sequenced material: naive CD4+ T cells from blood. The receptors shown here come from a human donor in good health. Each CDR3 is given with its conserved first and last residue. The D gene is left open where the match is weak. Size is omitted from some rows. Given values are once, few, many or a class for expanded clones.

CDR3 protein: CSVAWAGGYAEAFF; CDR3 DNA: TGCAGCGTCGCATGGGCAGGAGGGTACGCTGAAGCTTTCTTT; D gene: .; V gene: TRBV29-1; J gene: TRBJ1-1; clone size: .
CDR3 protein: CASRGQGLSTGELFF; CDR3 DNA: TGTGCCAGCAGGGGGCAGGGGTTGAGCACCGGGGAGCTGTTTTTT; D gene: .; V gene: TRBV6-6; J gene: TRBJ2-2; clone size: few
CDR3 protein: CASSTRTGNSPLHF; CDR3 DNA: TGTGCCAGCAGTACGCGGACAGGGAATTCACCCCTCCACTTT; D gene: TRBD1; V gene: TRBV6-2/TRBV6-3; J gene: TRBJ1-6; clone size: few
CDR3 protein: CSVGGSGDDTIYF; CDR3 DNA: TGCAGCGTTGGGGGGTCAGGGGATGACACCATATATTTT; D gene: .; V gene: TRBV29-1; J gene: TRBJ1-3; clone size: few
CDR3 protein: CASSEYTGGTGELFF; CDR3 DNA: TGTGCCAGCAGTGAATACACAGGGGGCACCGGGGAGCTGTTTTTT; D gene: TRBD1; V gene: TRBV25-1; J gene: TRBJ2-2; clone size: few
CDR3 protein: CATSGGTGVITGELFF; CDR3 DNA: TGTGCCACCAGTGGGGGGACAGGGGTCATCACCGGGGAGCTGTTTTTT; D gene: TRBD1; V gene: TRBV24-1; J gene: TRBJ2-2; clone size: few
CDR3 protein: CASSPHRASGSNEQFF; CDR3 DNA: TGTGCCAGCAGCCCCCACAGGGCTAGCGGGAGCAATGAGCAGTTCTTC; D gene: TRBD2; V gene: TRBV7-8; J gene: TRBJ2-1; clone size: many
CDR3 protein: CASSQSRTANTEAFF; CDR3 DNA: TGTGCCAGCAGCCAATCGAGGACAGCGAACACTGAAGCTTTCTTT; D gene: .; V gene: TRBV16; J gene: TRBJ1-1; clone size: few
CDR3 protein: CATWGGSGETQYF; CDR3 DNA: TGTGCCACATGGGGCGGGAGTGGAGAGACCCAGTACTTC; D gene: TRBD2; V gene: TRBV10-3; J gene: TRBJ2-5; clone size: .
CDR3 protein: CAWSEWGRQAEQFF; CDR3 DNA: TGTGCCTGGAGTGAATGGGGGAGGCAGGCTGAGCAGTTCTTC; D gene: .; V gene: TRBV30; J gene: TRBJ2-1; clone size: .
CDR3 protein: CASSFLRTLQVEQYF; CDR3 DNA: TGTGCCAGCAGTTTTCTTCGGACACTCCAGGTCGAGCAGTACTTC; D gene: .; V gene: TRBV27; J gene: TRBJ2-7; clone size: few
CDR3 protein: CASSESTGVVGANVLTF; CDR3 DNA: TGTGCCAGCAGCGAAAGCACAGGGGTAGTTGGGGCCAACGTCCTGACTTTC; D gene: TRBD1; V gene: TRBV2; J gene: TRBJ2-6; clone size: few
CDR3 protein: CASSLVGGVNNIQYF; CDR3 DNA: TGTGCCAGCAGCTTGGTGGGGGGAGTTAATAACATTCAGTACTTC; D gene: .; V gene: TRBV5-5; J gene: TRBJ2-4; clone size: .
CDR3 protein: CASRLEGQEQYF; CDR3 DNA: TGTGCCAGCAGACTAGAGGGGCAGGAGCAGTACTTC; D gene: .; V gene: TRBV7-9; J gene: TRBJ2-7; clone size: once
CDR3 protein: CASSLSGNYGYTF; CDR3 DNA: TGTGCCAGCAGCTTGTCAGGGAACTATGGCTACACCTTC; D gene: .; V gene: TRBV5-6; J gene: TRBJ1-2; clone size: few
CDR3 protein: CASSVSGGRGPEDEQYF; CDR3 DNA: TGTGCCAGCAGCGTATCGGGGGGCAGGGGGCCCGAAGACGAGCAGTACTTC; D gene: .; V gene: TRBV9; J gene: TRBJ2-7; clone size: .
CDR3 protein: CSARVVAAQETQYF; CDR3 DNA: TGCAGTGCTAGAGTCGTAGCGGCCCAAGAGACCCAGTACTTC; D gene: .; V gene: TRBV20-1; J gene: TRBJ2-5; clone size: few
CDR3 protein: CATSRDRGEETQYF; CDR3 DNA: TGTGCCACCAGCAGAGACAGGGGAGAAGAGACCCAGTACTTC; D gene: .; V gene: TRBV15; J gene: TRBJ2-5; clone size: .
CDR3 protein: CATSRDQGTRKFF; CDR3 DNA: TGTGCCACCAGCAGAGATCAAGGGACTAGGAAGTTCTTC; D gene: TRBD2; V gene: TRBV15; J gene: TRBJ2-1; clone size: few
CDR3 protein: CASRSSGSLTGELFF; CDR3 DNA: TGCGCCAGCAGGTCTAGCGGGAGTCTCACCGGGGAGCTGTTTTTT; D gene: TRBD2; V gene: TRBV10-2; J gene: TRBJ2-2; clone size: .
CDR3 protein: CASSFRGGQGSFSPTNEKLFF; CDR3 DNA: TGTGCCAGCAGCTTCCGCGGGGGACAGGGATCTTTCTCTCCAACTAATGAAAAACTGTTTTTT; D gene: TRBD1; V gene: TRBV28; J gene: TRBJ1-4; clone size: .
CDR3 protein: CASGPRGTAYEQYF; CDR3 DNA: TGTGCCAGCGGCCCGAGGGGGACCGCCTACGAGCAGTACTTC; D gene: .; V gene: TRBV6-1; J gene: TRBJ2-7; clone size: .
CDR3 protein: CSARGTGTGANVLTF; CDR3 DNA: TGCAGTGCTAGGGGGACAGGGACTGGGGCCAACGTCCTGACTTTC; D gene: TRBD1; V gene: TRBV20-1; J gene: TRBJ2-6; clone size: .
CDR3 protein: CASSEFGWGPYNEQFF; CDR3 DNA: TGTGCCAGCAGTGAATTTGGGTGGGGCCCCTACAATGAGCAGTTCTTC; D gene: .; V gene: TRBV25-1; J gene: TRBJ2-1; clone size: few
CDR3 protein: CASSQDRSYEQYF; CDR3 DNA: TGTGCCAGCAGTCAGGACCGGTCCTACGAGCAGTACTTC; D gene: .; V gene: TRBV6-5; J gene: TRBJ2-7; clone size: few
CDR3 protein: CSAPTGATGELFF; CDR3 DNA: TGCAGTGCTCCTACGGGAGCAACCGGGGAGCTGTTTTTT; D gene: .; V gene: TRBV20-1; J gene: TRBJ2-2; clone size: .
CDR3 protein: CASSMEGALPGELFF; CDR3 DNA: TGTGCCAGTAGTATGGAGGGGGCGTTGCCCGGGGAGCTGTTTTTT; D gene: .; V gene: TRBV19; J gene: TRBJ2-2; clone size: many
CDR3 protein: CASSPSIAGSYEQYF; CDR3 DNA: TGTGCCAGTAGCCCCAGTATAGCGGGGTCTTACGAGCAGTACTTC; D gene: TRBD2; V gene: TRBV19; J gene: TRBJ2-7; clone size: many
CDR3 protein: CASSLIPRANTEAFF; CDR3 DNA: TGCGCCAGCAGCTTAATTCCCAGGGCTAACACTGAAGCTTTCTTT; D gene: .; V gene: TRBV5-1; J gene: TRBJ1-1; clone size: few
CDR3 protein: CAWSVRGRGSYNEQFF; CDR3 DNA: TGTGCCTGGAGTGTAAGGGGCAGGGGCTCCTACAATGAGCAGTTCTTC; D gene: .; V gene: TRBV30; J gene: TRBJ2-1; clone size: .
CDR3 protein: CASSGDRGWQPQHF; CDR3 DNA: TGTGCCAGCAGTGGGGACAGGGGATGGCAGCCCCAGCATTTT; D gene: TRBD1; V gene: TRBV12-3/TRBV12-4; J gene: TRBJ1-5; clone size: few
CDR3 protein: CASSLALAGGLNEQFF; CDR3 DNA: TGTGCCAGCAGCTTAGCACTAGCGGGAGGGTTGAATGAGCAGTTCTTC; D gene: TRBD2; V gene: TRBV7-6; J gene: TRBJ2-1; clone size: .
CDR3 protein: CASSRRTYEQYF; CDR3 DNA: TGTGCCAGCAGCCGCAGGACCTACGAGCAGTACTTC; D gene: .; V gene: TRBV7-8; J gene: TRBJ2-7; clone size: .
CDR3 protein: CARGGNYEQYF; CDR3 DNA: TGTGCCCGGGGCGGGAACTACGAGCAGTACTTC; D gene: .; V gene: TRBV30; J gene: TRBJ2-7; clone size: .
CDR3 protein: CASSLKGRFPTQYF; CDR3 DNA: TGTGCCAGCAGCTTAAAGGGGAGGTTTCCTACGCAGTATTTT; D gene: .; V gene: TRBV28; J gene: TRBJ2-3; clone size: few
CDR3 protein: CASTVGGNSGIDEQFF; CDR3 DNA: TGTGCCAGCACCGTTGGGGGGAATAGCGGTATCGATGAGCAGTTCTTC; D gene: .; V gene: TRBV28; J gene: TRBJ2-1; clone size: few
CDR3 protein: CASSQLEPGLRHSYEQYF; CDR3 DNA: TGTGCCAGCAGCCAGTTAGAACCGGGACTCCGACACTCCTACGAGCAGTACTTC; D gene: .; V gene: TRBV12-3/TRBV12-4; J gene: TRBJ2-7; clone size: .
CDR3 protein: CSVPGTSGSEQYF; CDR3 DNA: TGCAGCGTTCCCGGGACTAGCGGAAGTGAGCAGTACTTC; D gene: TRBD2; V gene: TRBV29-1; J gene: TRBJ2-7; clone size: .
CDR3 protein: CASSVREGTHNEQFF; CDR3 DNA: TGTGCCAGCAGCGTGCGGGAGGGTACCCACAATGAGCAGTTCTTC; D gene: TRBD2; V gene: TRBV9; J gene: TRBJ2-1; clone size: many
CDR3 protein: CSVETRGLAYEQYF; CDR3 DNA: TGCAGCGTTGAAACGAGGGGGCTGGCCTACGAGCAGTACTTC; D gene: TRBD1; V gene: TRBV29-1; J gene: TRBJ2-7; clone size: .